Sequencing of this T cell receptor beta chain was carried out in a study of blood T cell repertoires in COVID-19. A single count supports this clone. Only in-frame clones appear in the TCRdb table, and some are missing; sequencing was by immunoSEQ multiplex PCR. This sample has roughly 59,000 clones, with roughly 72% found just once. The CDR3 runs to 15 residues. V was shortened by 4 bases and J by 5 bases, with 15 bases between the two germline ends. Germline V gene data show CDR1 as LGHDT and CDR2 as YNNKEL (reference sequence). The V call is TRBV3-1 (or the pseudogene TRBV3-2), the J call TRBJ1-5; perhaps TRBD1 as D (6 bases). Material: peripheral blood. The TCR originated in a woman aged 45 to 65 with active or convalescent COVID-19. In nucleotides, the CDR3 is TGTGCCAGCAGCCCAAGCTACAGGGAAGATCAGCCCCAGCATTTT. This sequence encodes CASSPSYREDQPQHF.